A selection of T cell receptor beta chains follows, all from one sample in a study of CD8+ T cells in alopecia areata. The assay was immunoSEQ multiplex PCR, and TCRdb's table has in-frame clones only and misses some. The sample comprises approximately 7,400 clones, roughly 67% of which are singletons, and about 13% rests with the top ten. The input for sequencing was skin, taken at week 4, from a patient treated with tofacitinib. These receptors came from a human donor with alopecia areata. Both conserved end residues are part of each CDR3. Each record gives: CDR3 protein, CDR3 DNA, V gene, clone size, J gene, D gene, CDR3 length. The D gene is left open where the match is weak. The size of a clone is reported for some rows only, either as once, few or many, or as a class for expanded clones.

CASSGSRGTEAFF TGTGCCAGCAGTGGCTCTAGGGGCACTGAAGCTTTCTTT TRBV6-1 . TRBJ1-1 . 13
CASRHIGQGSYNEQFF TGCGCCAGCCGTCACATCGGACAGGGCTCCTACAATGAGCAGTTCTTC TRBV5-1 few TRBJ2-1 TRBD1 16
CASSATGASPLHF TGTGCCAGCAGTGCGACAGGGGCCTCACCCCTCCACTTT TRBV2 . TRBJ1-6 TRBD1 13
CASKTGIVTYEQYF TGTGCCAGCAAGACAGGGATAGTAACCTACGAGCAGTACTTC TRBV2 few TRBJ2-7 TRBD1 14
CASSHPGLAGGPLRETQYF TGCGCCAGCAGCCATCCGGGGCTAGCGGGGGGGCCGTTGAGGGAGACCCAGTACTTC TRBV4-1 . TRBJ2-5 TRBD2 19
CASSVRTGNTGELFF TGTGCCAGCAGCGTACGAACAGGGAACACCGGGGAGCTGTTTTTT TRBV9 few TRBJ2-2 . 15
CASSLALAYSSPLHF TGTGCCAGCAGCTTAGCCCTTGCATATAGTTCACCCCTCCACTTT TRBV7-8 . TRBJ1-6 . 15
CASSFGTGGISGAQFF TGTGCCAGCAGCTTCGGCACAGGGGGCATCTCAGGAGCTCAGTTCTTC TRBV5-6 . TRBJ2-1 TRBD1 16
CASSPSTGTNEKLFF TGCGCCAGCAGCCCATCGACAGGAACTAATGAAAAACTGTTTTTT TRBV4-3 few TRBJ1-4 . 15
CASSLTGPNNSPLHF TGTGCCAGCAGTTTAACAGGCCCTAATAATTCACCCCTCCACTTT TRBV28 . TRBJ1-6 . 15
CASSLGPPGETQYF TGTGCCAGCAGTCTGGGACCGCCCGGGGAGACCCAGTACTTC TRBV7-9 few TRBJ2-5 . 14
CASGSTGITYNEQFF TGTGCCAGCGGATCTACAGGAATAACTTACAATGAGCAGTTCTTC TRBV2 . TRBJ2-1 . 15
CASSASNPLGEQYF TGCGCCAGCAGCGCTAGCAACCCCCTCGGGGAGCAGTACTTC TRBV5-1 once TRBJ2-7 . 14